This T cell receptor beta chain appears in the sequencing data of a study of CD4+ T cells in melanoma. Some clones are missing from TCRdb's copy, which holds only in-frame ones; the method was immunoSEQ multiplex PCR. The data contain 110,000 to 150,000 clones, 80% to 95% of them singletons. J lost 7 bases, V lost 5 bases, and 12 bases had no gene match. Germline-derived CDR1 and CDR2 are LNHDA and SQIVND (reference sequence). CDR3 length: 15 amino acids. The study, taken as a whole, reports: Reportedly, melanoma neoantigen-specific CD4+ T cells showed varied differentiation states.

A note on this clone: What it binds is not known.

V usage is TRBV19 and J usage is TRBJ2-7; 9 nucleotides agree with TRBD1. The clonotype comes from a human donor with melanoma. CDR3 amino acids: CASSSTGQGTREQYF. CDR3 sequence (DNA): TGTGCCAGTAGTTCAACGGGACAGGGTACTCGGGAGCAGTACTTC.